This T cell receptor (beta chain) is from a study of cytotoxic CD8 clonotypes in ibrutinib-treated CLL. Using immunoSEQ multiplex PCR, the repertoire was profiled, and TCRdb retains in-frame clones only, with some absent. Here the sample spans over 70,000 clones, roughly 80% being singletons. The receptor was derived from a human donor with chronic lymphocytic leukemia. The sequencing here drew on PBMCs, taken after 12 months of ibrutinib treatment.

Written as DNA, the CDR3 is TGCGCCAGCAGCACCAGCGGGGGGACTGAACAGACCCAGTACTTC. Translated: CASSTSGGTEQTQYF. This chain uses TRBV5-1 with TRBJ2-5; 9 positions match TRBD2. CDR1 and CDR2 (germline): SGHRS, YFSETQ. Trimming took 4 bases from V and 6 from J; bases not matched to a gene: 10. The CDR3 extends over 15 amino acids.